The present TCR beta chain was sequenced within a study of neurological immune-mediated disorders. About the study: Of approximately 35 multiple sclerosis patients, some 31 were relapsing-remitting and 3 secondary progressive. Findings and caveats of the study: It was HTLV-1-associated myelopathy that showed the most TCR clonal expansion, while multiple sclerosis showed the least, falling below healthy controls.

The CDR3 consists of 15 residues. Germline loops: CDR1 DFQATT, CDR2 SNEGSKA (reference sequence). Trimming cost V 6 bases and J 4 bases; bases outside gene matches: 9. This clonotype was counted at least ten times. Its antigen is not identified. The method for making cDNA was 5'RACE, and it used 10-nucleotide random UMIs. TCRdb processed the 5' RACE reads anew with MiXCR; each CDR3 protein has one entry. Found here are roughly 89,000 distinct CDR3 sequences, just over 2.5% of them singletons; the top ten hold over 0.95%. The clonotype was recovered from a woman aged 30 to 39 with multiple sclerosis. Sequenced input: PBMCs. V usage is TRBV20-1 and J usage is TRBJ2-1; 10 positions match TRBD2. The CDR3 sequence is CSAKPLAGDYNEQFF. The DNA for the CDR3 is TGCAGTGCCAAGCCTCTAGCGGGAGATTACAATGAGCAGTTCTTC.